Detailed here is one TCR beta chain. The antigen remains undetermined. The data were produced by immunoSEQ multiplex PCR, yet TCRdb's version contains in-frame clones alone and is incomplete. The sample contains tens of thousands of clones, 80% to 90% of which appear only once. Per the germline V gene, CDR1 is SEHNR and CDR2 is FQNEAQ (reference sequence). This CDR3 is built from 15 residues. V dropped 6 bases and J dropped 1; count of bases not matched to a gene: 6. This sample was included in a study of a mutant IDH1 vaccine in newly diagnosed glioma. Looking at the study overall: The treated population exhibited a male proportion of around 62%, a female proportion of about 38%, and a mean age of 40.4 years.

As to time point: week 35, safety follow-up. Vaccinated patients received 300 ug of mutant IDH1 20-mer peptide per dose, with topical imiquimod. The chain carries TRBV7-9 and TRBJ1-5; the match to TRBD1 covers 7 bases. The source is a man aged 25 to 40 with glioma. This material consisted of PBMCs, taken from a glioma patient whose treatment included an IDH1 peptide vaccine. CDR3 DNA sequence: TGTGCCAGCAGTTCCTACAGGGGAAGCAATCAGCCCCAGCATTTT. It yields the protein CASSSYRGSNQPQHF.